Below, 11 T cell receptor beta chains from the same sample are listed, as sequenced in a study of OX40 agonist ivuxolimab in advanced cancers. Generated by immunoSEQ multiplex PCR, the TCRdb table keeps only in-frame clones and is missing some. The table includes more than 40,000 clones, 88% detected once. This specimen was CD4+ or CD8+ T cells sorted from blood, taken in a trial of the OX40 agonist ivuxolimab. The source is an adult with an advanced solid tumor such as melanoma, head and neck, liver or kidney cancer.

CDR3 DNA: TGTGCCAGCAGTGAACGGGAAGATTCACCCCTCCACTTT. It translates to CASSEREDSPLHF. The V gene is TRBV6-1, the J gene TRBJ1-6, with D uncertain. This CDR3 contains 13 residues. CDR1 and CDR2 from the germline V gene are MNHNS and SASEGT. Trimming pared 2 bases from V and 8 bases from J, leaving 7 bases between.

This rearrangement joins TRBV19 to TRBJ1-4; no definite D call. Germline CDR1 LNHDA, CDR2 SQIVND (reference sequence). CDR3 length equals 13 residues. With 6 bases removed from V and 0 bases from J, the gap between germline ends came to 5 bases. This CDR3 is CASRDATNEKLFF. In nucleotides, the CDR3 is TGTGCCAGTAGAGATGCAACTAATGAAAAACTGTTTTTT.

The V and J genes are TRBV5-4 and TRBJ1-4; TRBD1 agrees at 8 bases. CDR3 length: 16 residues. Germline V gives CDR1 SGHNT, CDR2 YYREEE (reference sequence). V was clipped by 4 bases and J by 8 bases; unmatched bases: 13. CDR3 in amino acids: CASSHTGRGREEKLFF. CDR3 bases: TGTGCCAGCAGCCATACCGGCAGGGGGCGGGAGGAAAAACTGTTTTTT.

J is TRBJ1-2 and V is TRBV21-1; no DNA check was done on the table's D call, TRBD1. TRBV21-1 is deemed a pseudogene. The CDR3 has 15 amino acids. CDR3 sequence reads: CASSNGEGAADGYTF. The CDR3 bases are TGTGCCAGCAGCAACGGCGAGGGGGCGGCGGATGGCTACACCTTC.

This clone has more than one count but fewer than ten. This sequence joins TRBV4-1 and TRBJ2-5; 9 bases are shared with TRBD2. V lost 4 bases, J lost 5 bases, and 11 bases stayed unmatched. The length of the CDR3 is 16 residues. The germline CDR1 and CDR2 sequences are MGHRA and YSYEKL. The CDR3 spells CASSPLKAGGRETQYF. The CDR3 coding sequence is TGCGCCAGCAGCCCATTGAAAGCGGGAGGTCGTGAGACCCAGTACTTC.

V is TRBV7-9 and J is TRBJ2-5; TRBD2 might be the D (6 bases). V gave up 0 bases and J gave up 5 bases, with 13 bases separating them. CDR3 size: 15 residues. Germline V gives CDR1 SEHNR, CDR2 FQNEAQ (reference sequence). The CDR3 nucleotides read TGTGCCAGCAGCTTAGCGAGCGGTGGGGGGGAGACCCAGTACTTC. Translating it yields CASSLASGGGETQYF.

This clone was observed a handful of times. The CDR3 spells CAISFEGAGYNEQFF. Written as DNA, the CDR3 is TGTGCCATCAGCTTCGAGGGAGCGGGTTACAATGAGCAGTTCTTC. The chain recombines TRBV10-3 with TRBJ2-1, with D perhaps matching TRBD2 (6 bases). Deletions cut 6 bases from V and 4 bases from J, with 16 bases between. Per the germline V gene, CDR1 is ENHRY and CDR2 is SYGVKD. CDR3 size: 15 residues.

The chain employs TRBV30 and TRBJ2-3, with TRBD2 identical over 10 bases. The trim removed 1 base at V and 5 bases at J, leaving 6 bases unmatched. CDR3 size: 15 residues. CDR1 and CDR2 (germline): GTSNPN, SVGIG (reference sequence). The DNA of the CDR3 is TGTGCCTGGAGTGCCCTAGCGGGAGTGAAAGATACGCAGTATTTT. Translation gives CAWSALAGVKDTQYF.

The sample holds a few counts of this clone. This chain joins TRBV27 and TRBJ2-6; D is ambiguous. CDR1 MNHEY and CDR2 SMNVEV come from the germline V gene (reference sequence). The length of the CDR3 is 15 residues. Deletions cut 3 bases from V and 1 base from J, with 7 bases between. This CDR3 reads CASSFRVSGANVLTF. The DNA for the CDR3 is TGTGCCAGCAGTTTTAGGGTGTCTGGGGCCAACGTCCTGACTTTC.

This sequence joins TRBV19 and TRBJ2-7; the D gene is possibly TRBD1 (6 bases). The germline CDR1 and CDR2 sequences are LNHDA and SQIVND (reference sequence). This CDR3 is 15 amino acids long. Trimming stripped 3 bases from V and 2 bases from J, with 14 bases between. As DNA, the CDR3 is TGTGCCAGTAGTATGGGCAGGGGATACCCCTACGAGCAGTACTTC. Amino acids: CASSMGRGYPYEQYF.

This clone was observed a few times. The chain has TRBV19 and TRBJ2-2; D is unresolved. Trimming took off 5 bases at V and 0 bases at J, with 10 bases between the two ends. Germline assignment: CDR1 LNHDA and CDR2 SQIVND (reference sequence). The CDR3 length is 15 residues. The CDR3 DNA reads as TGTGCCAGTAGTGCCGATCCAACGAACACCGGGGAGCTGTTTTTT. Protein product: CASSADPTNTGELFF.